The entry below gives a single T cell receptor beta chain sequence along with its context. The data are from a study of tumor and adjacent non-tumor tissue in lung cancer. Trimming took off 10 bases at V and 11 bases at J, with 25 bases between the two ends. Germline CDR1 SGHAT, CDR2 FQNNGV. The CDR3 totals 14 residues. The library came from three nested PCR rounds adapted from ARM-PCR protocols. TCRdb re-called the multiplex PCR reads through MiXCR, storing one row per CDR3 protein. Of around 86,000 distinct CDR3 sequences listed, over 55% were seen once; the top ten hold under 9.5%. The template was RNA from unsorted bulk tissue.

The specimen sequenced was lung tumor tissue. The chain employs TRBV11-2 and TRBJ2-3; D is perhaps TRBD1 (6 bases). This clonotype was obtained from a woman aged 40 to 50 with non-small cell lung cancer. The CDR3 region has the DNA TGTGCCAATAGCCGCACGGGCACGGACAGTAGGCAGTATTTT. This gives the protein CANSRTGTDSRQYF.